These T cell receptor beta chains were read from a single sample in a study of cytomegalovirus exposure and HLA in healthy donors. The assay was immunoSEQ multiplex PCR, and TCRdb's table has in-frame clones only and misses some. The table has roughly 160,000 clones, about four fifths seen once. The sequencing input was PBMCs. The source is a man aged 25 to 45 in good health and CMV-seronegative. Each CDR3 is given with its conserved first and last residue. The order of the fields is CDR3 protein, CDR3 DNA, V gene, J gene, D gene, clone size. A D gene is named only where the DNA matches it firmly. Clone size appears in some rows only: once, few, many, or a class for an expanded clone.

CDR3 protein: CASSRQGSGNTIYF
CDR3 DNA: TGTGCCAGCAGCCGACAGGGATCTGGAAACACCATATATTTT
V gene: TRBV25-1
J gene: TRBJ1-3
D gene: TRBD1
clone size: NA

CDR3 protein: CASSLEDRVGNEQFF
CDR3 DNA: TGTGCCAGCAGCTTGGAGGACAGGGTTGGGAATGAGCAGTTCTTC
V gene: TRBV5-8
J gene: TRBJ2-1
D gene: TRBD1
clone size: few

CDR3 protein: CASGPIGLTYTF
CDR3 DNA: TGTGCTAGTGGTCCAATCGGTTTAACCTACACCTTC
V gene: TRBV12-5
J gene: TRBJ1-2
D gene: NA
clone size: NA

CDR3 protein: CASSSWTDGSNEQFF
CDR3 DNA: TGTGCCAGCAGTTCGTGGACAGACGGCAGCAATGAGCAGTTCTTC
V gene: TRBV27
J gene: TRBJ2-1
D gene: NA
clone size: NA

CDR3 protein: CASSGQGRGEKLFF
CDR3 DNA: TGTGCCAGCAGCGGACAGGGGAGGGGTGAAAAACTGTTTTTT
V gene: TRBV28
J gene: TRBJ1-4
D gene: TRBD1
clone size: once

CDR3 protein: CASSLGGACGNTIYF
CDR3 DNA: TGTGCCAGCAGTCTAGGGGGGGCGTGTGGAAACACCATATATTTT
V gene: TRBV7-6
J gene: TRBJ1-3
D gene: NA
clone size: NA

CDR3 protein: CASSPGLTPEGAFF
CDR3 DNA: TGTGCCAGCAGTCCGGGACTTACGCCCGAGGGAGCTTTCTTT
V gene: TRBV4-2
J gene: TRBJ1-1
D gene: NA
clone size: NA

CDR3 protein: CASRSQGQLFEAFF
CDR3 DNA: TGCGCCAGCAGGTCACAGGGGCAACTCTTTGAAGCTTTCTTT
V gene: TRBV5-1
J gene: TRBJ1-1
D gene: TRBD1
clone size: NA

CDR3 protein: CASSKNLRDRGDEKLFF
CDR3 DNA: TGTGCCAGCAGCAAAAACCTCCGGGACAGGGGTGATGAAAAACTGTTTTTT
V gene: TRBV7-9
J gene: TRBJ1-4
D gene: TRBD1
clone size: once

CDR3 protein: CASSPGLAETYEQYF
CDR3 DNA: TGTGCCAGCAGCCCGGGACTAGCGGAAACCTACGAGCAGTACTTC
V gene: TRBV6-6
J gene: TRBJ2-7
D gene: TRBD2
clone size: once

CDR3 protein: CVAAGGREQPQHF
CDR3 DNA: TGTGTCGCCGCGGGTGGACGGGAGCAGCCCCAGCATTTT
V gene: TRBV10-3
J gene: TRBJ1-5
D gene: NA
clone size: NA

CDR3 protein: CASSGLRGQETQYF
CDR3 DNA: TGTGCCAGCAGTGGACTCAGGGGGCAAGAGACCCAGTACTTC
V gene: TRBV6-1
J gene: TRBJ2-5
D gene: TRBD1
clone size: NA

CDR3 protein: CASQYRGNQPQHF
CDR3 DNA: TGTGCCAGTCAGTACAGGGGAAATCAGCCCCAGCATTTT
V gene: TRBV28
J gene: TRBJ1-5
D gene: TRBD1
clone size: NA

CDR3 protein: CASSYPGVQETQYF
CDR3 DNA: TGTGCCAGCAGTTATCCGGGTGTTCAAGAGACCCAGTACTTC
V gene: TRBV28
J gene: TRBJ2-5
D gene: NA
clone size: NA

CDR3 protein: CASSQPRETSGGAERETQYF
CDR3 DNA: TGCGCCAGCAGCCAACCCCGAGAGACTAGCGGGGGAGCCGAGCGGGAGACCCAGTACTTC
V gene: TRBV4-1
J gene: TRBJ2-5
D gene: TRBD2
clone size: NA

CDR3 protein: CASSTDRGQGNEQFF
CDR3 DNA: TGTGCCAGCAGTACGGACAGGGGGCAGGGCAATGAGCAGTTCTTC
V gene: TRBV11-2
J gene: TRBJ2-1
D gene: TRBD1
clone size: NA

CDR3 protein: CASSDSRTGELFF
CDR3 DNA: TGCGCCAGCAGTGATTCTAGGACCGGGGAGCTGTTTTTT
V gene: TRBV10-1
J gene: TRBJ2-2
D gene: NA
clone size: NA

CDR3 protein: CASSFPGGHYNEQFF
CDR3 DNA: TGTGCCAGCAGTTTCCCAGGGGGCCACTACAATGAGCAGTTCTTC
V gene: TRBV27
J gene: TRBJ2-1
D gene: TRBD1
clone size: NA

CDR3 protein: CASSQRQGGNGWYF
CDR3 DNA: TGTGCCAGCAGTCAAAGACAGGGGGGGAACGGATGGTACTTC
V gene: TRBV27
J gene: TRBJ2-7
D gene: TRBD1
clone size: NA

CDR3 protein: CASSPGQGAPSGLAGLNEQFF
CDR3 DNA: TGTGCCAGCTCACCGGGACAGGGGGCGCCTTCGGGACTAGCGGGGTTGAATGAGCAGTTCTTC
V gene: TRBV18
J gene: TRBJ2-1
D gene: NA
clone size: few

CDR3 protein: CASSRSSGEFETQYF
CDR3 DNA: TGTGCCAGCTCACGGTCTAGCGGGGAATTTGAGACCCAGTACTTC
V gene: TRBV18
J gene: TRBJ2-5
D gene: TRBD2
clone size: NA

CDR3 protein: CASSAPRDRGDTGELFF
CDR3 DNA: TGTGCCAGCAGCGCCCCCAGGGACAGGGGTGACACCGGGGAGCTGTTTTTT
V gene: TRBV9
J gene: TRBJ2-2
D gene: TRBD1
clone size: NA

CDR3 protein: CASSWPSPNTEAFF
CDR3 DNA: TGTGCCAGCAGCTGGCCATCTCCCAACACTGAAGCTTTCTTT
V gene: TRBV5-4
J gene: TRBJ1-1
D gene: NA
clone size: NA

CDR3 protein: CASSVQGNGYTF
CDR3 DNA: TGTGCCAGCAGCGTACAGGGTAATGGCTACACCTTC
V gene: TRBV9
J gene: TRBJ1-2
D gene: NA
clone size: NA

CDR3 protein: CASSSHASRQGLRNTEAFF
CDR3 DNA: TGTGCCAGCAGTTCCCACGCCTCACGACAGGGGCTACGGAACACTGAAGCTTTCTTT
V gene: TRBV28
J gene: TRBJ1-1
D gene: TRBD1
clone size: once

CDR3 protein: CASSPRGGEETQYF
CDR3 DNA: TGTGCCAGCAGCCCCCGGGGAGGTGAAGAGACCCAGTACTTC
V gene: TRBV11-3
J gene: TRBJ2-5
D gene: NA
clone size: NA

CDR3 protein: CASHSGTYEQYF
CDR3 DNA: TGTGCCAGTCACTCCGGGACCTACGAGCAGTACTTC
V gene: TRBV19
J gene: TRBJ2-7
D gene: NA
clone size: NA

CDR3 protein: CASSSQGVPYEQYF
CDR3 DNA: TGTGCCAGCAGCTCCCAAGGGGTCCCCTACGAGCAGTACTTC
V gene: TRBV27
J gene: TRBJ2-7
D gene: NA
clone size: NA

CDR3 protein: CSVESASGSKEQYF
CDR3 DNA: TGCAGCGTTGAATCTGCTAGCGGGAGTAAGGAGCAGTACTTC
V gene: TRBV29-1
J gene: TRBJ2-7
D gene: TRBD2
clone size: NA

CDR3 protein: CASSTSGGSYEQYF
CDR3 DNA: TGTGCCAGCAGCACTAGCGGGGGTTCCTACGAGCAGTACTTC
V gene: TRBV7-2
J gene: TRBJ2-7
D gene: TRBD2
clone size: NA

CDR3 protein: CASSLVSLAVQPQHF
CDR3 DNA: TGTGCCAGCAGCCTTGTTAGTCTCGCGGTTCAGCCCCAGCATTTT
V gene: TRBV28
J gene: TRBJ1-5
D gene: NA
clone size: NA

CDR3 protein: CASSLLTRTASEQYF
CDR3 DNA: TGTGCCAGCAGCTTACTCACTCGGACAGCAAGCGAGCAGTACTTC
V gene: TRBV7-8
J gene: TRBJ2-7
D gene: NA
clone size: NA

CDR3 protein: CASSLWDIQGAGQPQHF
CDR3 DNA: TGTGCCAGCAGTTTATGGGATATACAGGGGGCTGGTCAGCCCCAGCATTTT
V gene: TRBV28
J gene: TRBJ1-5
D gene: TRBD1
clone size: NA

CDR3 protein: CASSLDSLNTEAFF
CDR3 DNA: TGTGCCAGCAGTCTGGACAGCTTGAACACTGAAGCTTTCTTT
V gene: TRBV6-5
J gene: TRBJ1-1
D gene: NA
clone size: once

CDR3 protein: CASSLKAGDGTEAFF
CDR3 DNA: TGTGCCAGCAGCTTGAAGGCGGGGGATGGCACTGAAGCTTTCTTT
V gene: TRBV5-4
J gene: TRBJ1-1
D gene: NA
clone size: NA

CDR3 protein: CASSLGQTRGGYTF
CDR3 DNA: TGCGCCAGCAGCTTGGGACAGACGCGAGGTGGCTACACCTTC
V gene: TRBV5-1
J gene: TRBJ1-2
D gene: NA
clone size: NA

CDR3 protein: CASSPRLAGEEQFF
CDR3 DNA: TGTGCCAGCAGTCCTCGACTAGCGGGGGAAGAGCAGTTCTTC
V gene: TRBV6-6
J gene: TRBJ2-1
D gene: TRBD2
clone size: NA

CDR3 protein: CASSLSGGRRGTDTQYF
CDR3 DNA: TGTGCCAGCAGCTTATCGGGGGGGCGTCGGGGCACAGATACGCAGTATTTT
V gene: TRBV9
J gene: TRBJ2-3
D gene: TRBD2
clone size: NA

CDR3 protein: CAWSVSRGQAPAFF
CDR3 DNA: TGTGCCTGGAGTGTCTCCCGCGGGCAGGCGCCGGCTTTCTTT
V gene: TRBV30
J gene: TRBJ1-1
D gene: NA
clone size: once

CDR3 protein: CASSLPARLAGVPDTQYF
CDR3 DNA: TGTGCCAGCAGTTTACCCGCTAGACTAGCGGGAGTTCCAGATACGCAGTATTTT
V gene: TRBV28
J gene: TRBJ2-3
D gene: TRBD2
clone size: once

CDR3 protein: CASSPRDRPDYGYTF
CDR3 DNA: TGTGCCAGCAGCCCTAGGGACAGGCCGGACTATGGCTACACCTTC
V gene: TRBV7-8
J gene: TRBJ1-2
D gene: TRBD1
clone size: NA

CDR3 protein: CASNRQGDGSVTEAFF
CDR3 DNA: TGTGCCAGCAACCGACAGGGGGACGGGTCCGTCACTGAAGCTTTCTTT
V gene: TRBV27
J gene: TRBJ1-1
D gene: TRBD1
clone size: NA

CDR3 protein: CASSLGGTDYGYTF
CDR3 DNA: TGTGCCAGCAGCTTAGGAGGGACAGACTATGGCTACACCTTC
V gene: TRBV11-2
J gene: TRBJ1-2
D gene: TRBD1
clone size: NA

CDR3 protein: CAWGGKGGYNSPLHF
CDR3 DNA: TGTGCCTGGGGGGGCAAGGGCGGCTATAATTCACCCCTCCACTTT
V gene: TRBV30
J gene: TRBJ1-6
D gene: NA
clone size: NA

CDR3 protein: CASSEDWDRDTEAFF
CDR3 DNA: TGTGCCAGCAGTGAAGATTGGGACAGGGACACTGAAGCTTTCTTT
V gene: TRBV6-1
J gene: TRBJ1-1
D gene: TRBD1
clone size: few

CDR3 protein: CAISEKDTAYEQYF
CDR3 DNA: TGTGCCATCAGTGAGAAGGACACGGCCTACGAGCAGTACTTC
V gene: TRBV10-3
J gene: TRBJ2-7
D gene: NA
clone size: NA

CDR3 protein: CASSPRTGNQETQYF
CDR3 DNA: TGTGCCAGCAGCCCCCGGACAGGCAACCAAGAGACCCAGTACTTC
V gene: TRBV7-3
J gene: TRBJ2-5
D gene: TRBD1
clone size: NA

CDR3 protein: CASRLAGDREQYF
CDR3 DNA: TGCGCCAGCAGACTAGCGGGAGATAGAGAGCAGTACTTC
V gene: TRBV10-2
J gene: TRBJ2-7
D gene: TRBD2
clone size: NA

CDR3 protein: CASSLVRETQYF
CDR3 DNA: TGTGCCAGCAGCTTAGTGAGGGAGACCCAGTACTTC
V gene: TRBV7-2
J gene: TRBJ2-5
D gene: NA
clone size: NA